This TCR beta chain was identified during a study of blood T cell repertoires in COVID-19. Study-level information: In each case, the material was cDNA or gDNA derived from T cells, B-cell-depleted T cells, or PBMCs.

In the study's own analysis: Amplifying reference gene primers gave estimates of nucleated cell counts. Libraries were prepared by immunoSEQ multiplex PCR; TCRdb keeps only in-frame clonotypes and omits some of them. D and trimming come from the DNA, and the V and J calls and clone size come from that table. The sample lists 200,000 to 250,000 clones; around 86% were seen once. The CDR3 is 15 residues long. Germline lookup yields CDR1 LGHDT and CDR2 YNNKEL (reference sequence). Trimming removed 4 bases at V and 6 bases at J, with 18 bases between. Recruited during active infection, patients (from Seattle) were subsequently followed longitudinally.

Material for sequencing was peripheral blood. The rearrangement links TRBV3-1 (or the pseudogene TRBV3-2) to TRBJ2-5; maybe TRBD2 (6 bases). This receptor was identified in a woman of 80 years or more with COVID-19, enrolled during active disease. The CDR3 region is CASSLTSPGLKTQYF. CDR3 DNA: TGTGCCAGCAGCCTTACCAGCCCGGGACTCAAGACCCAGTACTTC.